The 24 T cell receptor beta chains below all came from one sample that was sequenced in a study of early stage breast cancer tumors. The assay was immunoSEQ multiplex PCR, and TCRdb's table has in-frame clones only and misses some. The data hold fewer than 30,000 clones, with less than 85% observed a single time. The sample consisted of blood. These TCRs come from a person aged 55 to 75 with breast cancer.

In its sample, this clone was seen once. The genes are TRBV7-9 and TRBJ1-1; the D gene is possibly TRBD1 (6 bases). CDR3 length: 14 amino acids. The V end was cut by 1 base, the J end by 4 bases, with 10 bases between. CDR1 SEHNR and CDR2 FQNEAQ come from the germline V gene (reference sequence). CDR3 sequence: CASSLGQEFTEAFF. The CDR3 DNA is TGTGCCAGCAGCTTAGGACAGGAGTTCACTGAAGCTTTCTTT. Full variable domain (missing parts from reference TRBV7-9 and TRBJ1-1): DTGVSQNPRHKITKRGQNVTFRCDPISEHNRLYWYRQTLGQGPEFLTYFQNEAQLEKSRLLSDRFSAERPKGSFSTLEIQRTEQGDSAMYLCASSLGQEFTEAFFGQGTRLTVV.

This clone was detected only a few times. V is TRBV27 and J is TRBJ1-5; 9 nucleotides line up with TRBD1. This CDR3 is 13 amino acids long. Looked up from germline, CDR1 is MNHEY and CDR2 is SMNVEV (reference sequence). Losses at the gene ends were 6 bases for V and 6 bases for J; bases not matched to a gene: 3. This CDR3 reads CASSQDRGQPQHF. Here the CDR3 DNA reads TGTGCCAGCAGCCAGGACAGGGGTCAGCCCCAGCATTTT.

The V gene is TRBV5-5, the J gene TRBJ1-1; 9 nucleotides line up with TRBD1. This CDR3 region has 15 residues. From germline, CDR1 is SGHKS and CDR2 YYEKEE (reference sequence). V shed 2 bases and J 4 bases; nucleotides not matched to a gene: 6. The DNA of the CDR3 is TGTGCCAGCAGCTTAACAGGGGGCGCGGGCACTGAAGCTTTCTTT. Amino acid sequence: CASSLTGGAGTEAFF. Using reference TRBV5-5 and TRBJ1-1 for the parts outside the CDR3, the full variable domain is DAGVTQSPTHLIKTRGQQVTLRCSPISGHKSVSWYQQVLGQGPQFIFQYYEKEERGRGNFPDRFSARQFPNYSSELNVNALLLGDSALYLCASSLTGGAGTEAFFGQGTRLTVV.

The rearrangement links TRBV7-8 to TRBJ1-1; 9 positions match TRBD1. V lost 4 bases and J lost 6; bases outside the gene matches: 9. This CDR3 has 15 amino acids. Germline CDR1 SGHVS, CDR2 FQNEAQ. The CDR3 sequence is CASSSDRGFGAEAFF. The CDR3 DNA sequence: TGTGCCAGCAGCTCGGACAGGGGCTTTGGCGCTGAAGCTTTCTTT.

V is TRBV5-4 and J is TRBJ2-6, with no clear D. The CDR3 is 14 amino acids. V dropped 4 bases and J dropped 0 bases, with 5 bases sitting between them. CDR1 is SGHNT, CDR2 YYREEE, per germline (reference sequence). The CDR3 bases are TGTGCCAGCAGCCCCTTCTCTGGGGCCAACGTCCTGACTTTC. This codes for CASSPFSGANVLTF.

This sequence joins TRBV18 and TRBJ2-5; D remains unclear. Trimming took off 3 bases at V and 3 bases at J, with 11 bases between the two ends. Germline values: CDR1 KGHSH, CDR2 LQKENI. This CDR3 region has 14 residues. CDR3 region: CASSPSYSEETQYF. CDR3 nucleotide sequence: TGTGCCAGCTCACCTAGTTACTCCGAAGAGACCCAGTACTTC.

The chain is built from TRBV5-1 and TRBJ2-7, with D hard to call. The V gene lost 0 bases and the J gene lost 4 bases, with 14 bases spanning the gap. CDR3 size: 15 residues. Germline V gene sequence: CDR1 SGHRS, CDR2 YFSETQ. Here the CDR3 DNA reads TGCGCCAGCAGCTTGGTAGCCGGGTTGGAGTACGAGCAGTACTTC. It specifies CASSLVAGLEYEQYF.

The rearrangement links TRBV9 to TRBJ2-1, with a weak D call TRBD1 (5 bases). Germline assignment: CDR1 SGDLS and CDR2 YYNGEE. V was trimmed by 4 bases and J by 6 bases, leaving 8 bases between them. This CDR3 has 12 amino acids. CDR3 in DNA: TGTGCCAGCAGCCATAGGGGCAATGAGCAGTTCTTC. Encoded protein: CASSHRGNEQFF.

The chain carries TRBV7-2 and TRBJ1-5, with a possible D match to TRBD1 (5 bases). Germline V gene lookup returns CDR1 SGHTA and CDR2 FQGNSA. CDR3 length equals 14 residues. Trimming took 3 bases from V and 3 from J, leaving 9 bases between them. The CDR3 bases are TGTGCCAGCAGCTTGGACAACCCCAATCAGCCCCAGCATTTT. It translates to CASSLDNPNQPQHF.

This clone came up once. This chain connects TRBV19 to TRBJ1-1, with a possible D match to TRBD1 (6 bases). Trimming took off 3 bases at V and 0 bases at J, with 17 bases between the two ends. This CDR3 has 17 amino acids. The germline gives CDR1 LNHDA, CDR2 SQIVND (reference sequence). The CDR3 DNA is TGTGCCAGTAGTATGGGTCTTGGACAGCCTATGAACACTGAAGCTTTCTTT. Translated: CASSMGLGQPMNTEAFF. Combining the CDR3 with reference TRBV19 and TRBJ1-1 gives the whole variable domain DGGITQSPKYLFRKEGQNVTLSCEQNLNHDAMYWYRQDPGQGLRLIYYSQIVNDFQKGDIAEGYSVSREKKESFPLTVTSAQKNPTAFYLCASSMGLGQPMNTEAFFGQGTRLTVV.

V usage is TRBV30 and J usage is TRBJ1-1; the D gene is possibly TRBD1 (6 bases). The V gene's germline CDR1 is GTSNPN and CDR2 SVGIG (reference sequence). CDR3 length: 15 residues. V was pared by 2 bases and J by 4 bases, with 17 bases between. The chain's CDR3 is CAWSPWAGVGTEAFF. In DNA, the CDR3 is TGTGCCTGGAGTCCCTGGGCAGGGGTAGGCACTGAAGCTTTCTTT. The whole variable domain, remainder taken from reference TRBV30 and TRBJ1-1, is SQTIHQWPATLVQPVGSPLSLECTVEGTSNPNLYWYRQAAGRGLQLLFYSVGIGQISSEVPQNLSASRPQDRQFILSSKKLLLSDSGFYLCAWSPWAGVGTEAFFGQGTRLTVV.

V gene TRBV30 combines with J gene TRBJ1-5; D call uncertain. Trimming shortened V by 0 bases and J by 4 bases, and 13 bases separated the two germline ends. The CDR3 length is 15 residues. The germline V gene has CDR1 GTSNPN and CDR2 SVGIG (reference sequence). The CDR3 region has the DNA TGTGCCTGGAGTGTAGAATCGGGTTGGAATCAGCCCCAGCATTTT. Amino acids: CAWSVESGWNQPQHF.

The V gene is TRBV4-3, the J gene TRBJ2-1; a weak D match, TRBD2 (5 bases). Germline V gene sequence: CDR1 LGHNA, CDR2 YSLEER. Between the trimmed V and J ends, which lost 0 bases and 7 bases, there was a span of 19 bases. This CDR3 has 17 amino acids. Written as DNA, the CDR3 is TGCGCCAGCAGCCAAGATCTACCTAGCAGGTCTTTTAATGAGCAGTTCTTC. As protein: CASSQDLPSRSFNEQFF.

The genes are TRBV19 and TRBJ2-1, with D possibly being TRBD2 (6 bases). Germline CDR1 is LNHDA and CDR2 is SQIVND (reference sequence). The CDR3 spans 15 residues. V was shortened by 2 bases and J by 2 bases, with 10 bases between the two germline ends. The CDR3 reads CASSIRRGTYNEQFF. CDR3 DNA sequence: TGTGCCAGTAGTATACGGAGGGGAACCTACAATGAGCAGTTCTTC.

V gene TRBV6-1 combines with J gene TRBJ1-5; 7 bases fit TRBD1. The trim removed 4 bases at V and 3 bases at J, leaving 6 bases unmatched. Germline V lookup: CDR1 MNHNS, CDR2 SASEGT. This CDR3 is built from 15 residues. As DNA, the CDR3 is TGTGCCAGCAGTGCTATGACAGGGAACAATCAGCCCCAGCATTTT. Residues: CASSAMTGNNQPQHF.

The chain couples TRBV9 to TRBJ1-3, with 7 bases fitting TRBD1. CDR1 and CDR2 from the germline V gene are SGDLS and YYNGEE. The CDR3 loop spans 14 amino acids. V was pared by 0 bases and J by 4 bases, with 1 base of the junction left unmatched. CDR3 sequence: CASSVAQGGNTIYF. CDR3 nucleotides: TGTGCCAGCAGCGTAGCACAGGGGGGAAACACCATATATTTT.

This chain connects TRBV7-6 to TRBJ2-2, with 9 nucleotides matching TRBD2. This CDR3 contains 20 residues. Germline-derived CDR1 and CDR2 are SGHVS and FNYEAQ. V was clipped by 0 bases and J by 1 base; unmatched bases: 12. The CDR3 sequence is CASSLAVSSGTWGNTGELFF. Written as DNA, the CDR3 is TGTGCCAGCAGCTTAGCGGTGTCTAGCGGGACCTGGGGGAACACCGGGGAGCTGTTTTTT.

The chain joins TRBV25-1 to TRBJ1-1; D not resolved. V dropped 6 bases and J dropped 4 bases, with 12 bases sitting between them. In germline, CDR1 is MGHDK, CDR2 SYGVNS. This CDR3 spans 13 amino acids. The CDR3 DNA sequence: TGTGCCAGCAGCGGCCGGGGAAGCACTGAAGCTTTCTTT. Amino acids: CASSGRGSTEAFF.

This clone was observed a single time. The CDR3 nucleotides read TGCGCCAGCAGCCAAGATCTAGCGGGAGGCCTACTCTCCTACGAGCAGTACTTC. It encodes CASSQDLAGGLLSYEQYF. The V gene is TRBV4-3, the J gene TRBJ2-7; 11 bases are a match to TRBD2. CDR3 length: 18 residues. The trim removed 0 bases at V and 0 bases at J, leaving 7 bases unmatched. Germline values: CDR1 LGHNA, CDR2 YSLEER.

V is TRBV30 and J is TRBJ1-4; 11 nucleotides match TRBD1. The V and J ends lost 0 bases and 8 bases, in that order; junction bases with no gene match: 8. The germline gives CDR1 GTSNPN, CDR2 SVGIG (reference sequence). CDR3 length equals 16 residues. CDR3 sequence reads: CAWSVRGTGGSEKLFF. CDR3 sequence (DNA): TGTGCCTGGAGTGTAAGGGGGACAGGGGGAAGCGAAAAACTGTTTTTT.

The CDR3, as DNA: TGTGCCAGCAGCCCTGGACAACGAACAGATACGCAGTATTTT. This encodes CASSPGQRTDTQYF. The chain joins TRBV28 to TRBJ2-3; D perhaps matches TRBD1 (5 bases). The CDR3 is 14 residues long. Germline CDR1 reads MDHEN; CDR2 reads SYDVKM. V lost 6 bases and J 3 bases, leaving 13 bases between the germline ends. The whole variable domain, filled in from reference TRBV28 and TRBJ2-3, reads DVKVTQSSRYLVKRTGEKVFLECVQDMDHENMFWYRQDPGLGLRLIYFSYDVKMKEKGDIPEGYSVSREKKERFSLILESASTNQTSMYLCASSPGQRTDTQYFGPGTRLTVL.

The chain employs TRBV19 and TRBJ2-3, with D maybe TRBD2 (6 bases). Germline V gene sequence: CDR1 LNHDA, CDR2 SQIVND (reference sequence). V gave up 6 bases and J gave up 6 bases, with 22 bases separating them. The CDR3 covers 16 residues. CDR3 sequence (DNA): TGTGCCAGTAGGGGTCTCGGGGCGGGGCCCCGCGATACGCAGTATTTT. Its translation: CASRGLGAGPRDTQYF.

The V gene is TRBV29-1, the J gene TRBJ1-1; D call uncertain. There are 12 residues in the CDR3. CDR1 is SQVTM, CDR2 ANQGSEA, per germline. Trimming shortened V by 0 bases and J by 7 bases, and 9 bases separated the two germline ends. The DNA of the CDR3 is TGCAGCGTTGAAGATCGAGGTGATGAAGCTTTCTTT. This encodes CSVEDRGDEAFF.

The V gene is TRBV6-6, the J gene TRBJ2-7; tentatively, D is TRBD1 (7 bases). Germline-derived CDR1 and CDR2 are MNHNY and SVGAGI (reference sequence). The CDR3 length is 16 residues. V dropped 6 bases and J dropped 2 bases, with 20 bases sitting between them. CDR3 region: CASSSRRDRATYEQYF. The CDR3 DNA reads TGTGCCAGCAGCTCGCGGAGGGACAGAGCTACCTACGAGCAGTACTTC.